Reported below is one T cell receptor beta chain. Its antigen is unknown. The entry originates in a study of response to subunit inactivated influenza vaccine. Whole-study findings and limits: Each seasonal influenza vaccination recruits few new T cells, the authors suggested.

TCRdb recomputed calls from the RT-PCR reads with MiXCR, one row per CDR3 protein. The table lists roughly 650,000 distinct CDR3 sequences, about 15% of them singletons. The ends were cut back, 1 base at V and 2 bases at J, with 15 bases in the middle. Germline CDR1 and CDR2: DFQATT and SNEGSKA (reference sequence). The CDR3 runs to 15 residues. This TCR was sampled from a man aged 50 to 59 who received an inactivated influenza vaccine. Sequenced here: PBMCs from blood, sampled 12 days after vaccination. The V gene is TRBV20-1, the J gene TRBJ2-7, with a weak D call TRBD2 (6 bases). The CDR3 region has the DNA TGCAGTGCTAGAGCCCTCGGAGGGGATCCCTACGAGCAGTACTTC. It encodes CSARALGGDPYEQYF.